The source of this T cell receptor (beta chain) is a study of CD8 T cells in Susac syndrome. In germline, CDR1 is SGHTA, CDR2 FQGNSA. Trimming shortened V by 0 bases and J by 1 base, and 10 bases separated the two germline ends. The CDR3 is 15 residues long. TEMRA cells were FACS-enriched, with CD8+ and CD4+ T cells isolated negatively. Random hexamers primed reverse transcription of about 0.45 to 1 ug RNA. Multiplex immunoSEQ PCR targeted 54 Vbeta and 13 Jbeta TCR beta segments. TCRdb re-analysed the immunoSEQ multiplex PCR reads in MiXCR, keeping a single row per CDR3 protein. The profile shows about 190,000 distinct CDR3 sequences, 95% of them singletons.

The clonotype originates from a human donor in good health. The V gene is TRBV7-2, the J gene TRBJ2-7; TRBD2 might be the D (5 bases). Sequenced: CD4+ T cells from PBMCs. This chain's CDR3 is CASSLASRESYEQYF. The CDR3 nucleotides read TGTGCCAGCAGCTTAGCTTCGAGGGAGTCCTACGAGCAGTACTTC.